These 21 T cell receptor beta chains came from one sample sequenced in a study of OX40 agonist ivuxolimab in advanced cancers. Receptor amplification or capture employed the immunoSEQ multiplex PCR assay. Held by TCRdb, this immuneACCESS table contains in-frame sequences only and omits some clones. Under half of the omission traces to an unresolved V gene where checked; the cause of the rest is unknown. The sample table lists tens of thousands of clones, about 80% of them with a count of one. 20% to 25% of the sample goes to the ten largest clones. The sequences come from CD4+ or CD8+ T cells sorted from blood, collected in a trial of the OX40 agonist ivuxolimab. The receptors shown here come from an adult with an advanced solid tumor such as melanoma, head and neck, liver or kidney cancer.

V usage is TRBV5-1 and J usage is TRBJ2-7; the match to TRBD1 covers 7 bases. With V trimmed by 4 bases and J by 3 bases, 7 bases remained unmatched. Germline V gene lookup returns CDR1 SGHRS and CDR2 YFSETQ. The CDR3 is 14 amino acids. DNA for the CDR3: TGCGCCAGCAGCATAGGACAGGATTACTACGAGCAGTACTTC. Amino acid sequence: CASSIGQDYYEQYF.

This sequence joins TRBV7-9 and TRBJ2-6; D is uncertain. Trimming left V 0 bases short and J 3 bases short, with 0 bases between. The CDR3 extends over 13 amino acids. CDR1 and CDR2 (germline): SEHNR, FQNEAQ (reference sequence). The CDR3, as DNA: TGTGCCAGCAGCTTAGCTGGGGCCAACGTCCTGACTTTC. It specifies CASSLAGANVLTF.

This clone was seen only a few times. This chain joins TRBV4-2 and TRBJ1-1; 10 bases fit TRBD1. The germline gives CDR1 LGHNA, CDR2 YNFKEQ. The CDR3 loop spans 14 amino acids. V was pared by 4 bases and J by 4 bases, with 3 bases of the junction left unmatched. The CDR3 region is CASSRGQGSTEAFF. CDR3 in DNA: TGTGCCAGCAGCCGGGGACAGGGGAGCACTGAAGCTTTCTTT.

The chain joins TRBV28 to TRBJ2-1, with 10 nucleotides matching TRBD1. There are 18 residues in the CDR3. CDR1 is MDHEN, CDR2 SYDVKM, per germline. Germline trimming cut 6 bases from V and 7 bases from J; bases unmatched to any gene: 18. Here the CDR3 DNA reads TGTGCCAGCAGCGAGACAGGGGGCAAGCGGGAGTTTCGGAATGAGCAGTTCTTC. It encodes CASSETGGKREFRNEQFF.

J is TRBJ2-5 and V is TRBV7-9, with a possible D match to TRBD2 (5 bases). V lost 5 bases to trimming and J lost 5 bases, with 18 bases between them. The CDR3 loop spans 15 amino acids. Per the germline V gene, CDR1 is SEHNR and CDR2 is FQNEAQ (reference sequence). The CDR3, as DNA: TGTGCCAGCAGCCCCCCTGGGAGACATGAGGAGACCCAGTACTTC. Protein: CASSPPGRHEETQYF.

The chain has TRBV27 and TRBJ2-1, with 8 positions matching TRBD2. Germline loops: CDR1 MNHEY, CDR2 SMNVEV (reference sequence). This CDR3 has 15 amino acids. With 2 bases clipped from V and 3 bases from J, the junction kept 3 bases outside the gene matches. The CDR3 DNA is TGTGCCAGCAGTTTAGGAACTAGCGGCTACAATGAGCAGTTCTTC. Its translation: CASSLGTSGYNEQFF.

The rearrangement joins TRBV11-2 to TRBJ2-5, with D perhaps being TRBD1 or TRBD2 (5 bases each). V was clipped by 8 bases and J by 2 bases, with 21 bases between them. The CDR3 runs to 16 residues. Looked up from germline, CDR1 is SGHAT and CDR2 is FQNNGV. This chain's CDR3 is CASSTPRDGLQETQYF. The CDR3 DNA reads TGTGCCAGCTCCACCCCCCGGGACGGATTGCAAGAGACCCAGTACTTC.

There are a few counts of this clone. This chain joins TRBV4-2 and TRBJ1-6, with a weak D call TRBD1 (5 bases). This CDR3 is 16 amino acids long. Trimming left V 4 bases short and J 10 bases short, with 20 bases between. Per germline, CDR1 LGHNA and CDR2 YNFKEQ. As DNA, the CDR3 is TGTGCCAGCAGCCTAAGCCATGGGCAGGGTGAGTCACCCCTCCACTTT. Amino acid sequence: CASSLSHGQGESPLHF.

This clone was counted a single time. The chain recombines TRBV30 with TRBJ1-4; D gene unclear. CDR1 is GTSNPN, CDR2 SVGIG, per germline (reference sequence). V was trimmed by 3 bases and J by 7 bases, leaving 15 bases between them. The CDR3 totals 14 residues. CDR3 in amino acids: CAWRDGRSLEKLFF. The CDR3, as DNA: TGTGCCTGGAGGGACGGGAGAAGTCTTGAAAAACTGTTTTTT.

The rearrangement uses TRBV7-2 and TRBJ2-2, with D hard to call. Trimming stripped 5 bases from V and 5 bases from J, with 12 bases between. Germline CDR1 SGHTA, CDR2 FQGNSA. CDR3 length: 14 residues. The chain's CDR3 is CASSPVWGTGELFF. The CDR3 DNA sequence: TGTGCCAGCAGCCCGGTTTGGGGAACCGGGGAGCTGTTTTTT.

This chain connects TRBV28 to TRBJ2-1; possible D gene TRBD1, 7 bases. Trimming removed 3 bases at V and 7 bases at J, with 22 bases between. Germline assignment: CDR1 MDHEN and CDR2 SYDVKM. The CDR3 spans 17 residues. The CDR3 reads CASSLRGRRQGPNEQFF. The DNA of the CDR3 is TGTGCCAGCAGTTTGCGGGGTAGGAGACAGGGCCCTAATGAGCAGTTCTTC.

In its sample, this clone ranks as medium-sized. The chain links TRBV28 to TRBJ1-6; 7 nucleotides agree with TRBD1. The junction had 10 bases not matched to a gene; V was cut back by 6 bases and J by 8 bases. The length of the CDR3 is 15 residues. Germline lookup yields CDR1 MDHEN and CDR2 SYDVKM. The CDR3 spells CASSWTRDSYSPLHF. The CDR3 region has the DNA TGTGCCAGCAGCTGGACCCGGGACAGTTATTCACCCCTCCACTTT.

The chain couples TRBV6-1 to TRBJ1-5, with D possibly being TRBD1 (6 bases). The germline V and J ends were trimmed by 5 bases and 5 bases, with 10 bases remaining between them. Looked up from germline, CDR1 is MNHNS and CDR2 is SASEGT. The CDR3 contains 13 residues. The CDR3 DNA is TGTGCCAGCAGTCTACAGGGATATCAGCCCCAGCATTTT. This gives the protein CASSLQGYQPQHF.

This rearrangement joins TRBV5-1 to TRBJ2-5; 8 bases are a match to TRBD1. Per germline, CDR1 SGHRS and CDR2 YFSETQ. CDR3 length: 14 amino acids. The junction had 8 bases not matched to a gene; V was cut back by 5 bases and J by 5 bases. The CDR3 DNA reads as TGCGCCAGCAGAAGGACAGGGAGTTTCGAGACCCAGTACTTC. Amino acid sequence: CASRRTGSFETQYF.

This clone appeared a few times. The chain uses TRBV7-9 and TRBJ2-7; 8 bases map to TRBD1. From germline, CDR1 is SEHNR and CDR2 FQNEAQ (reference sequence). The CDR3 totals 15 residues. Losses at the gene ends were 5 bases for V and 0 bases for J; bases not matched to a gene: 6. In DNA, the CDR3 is TGTGCCAGCAGCCCTTGGGACAGGTCCTCCTACGAGCAGTACTTC. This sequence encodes CASSPWDRSSYEQYF. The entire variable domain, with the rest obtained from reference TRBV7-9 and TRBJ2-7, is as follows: DTGVSQNPRHKITKRGQNVTFRCDPISEHNRLYWYRQTLGQGPEFLTYFQNEAQLEKSRLLSDRFSAERPKGSFSTLEIQRTEQGDSAMYLCASSPWDRSSYEQYFGPGTRLTVT.

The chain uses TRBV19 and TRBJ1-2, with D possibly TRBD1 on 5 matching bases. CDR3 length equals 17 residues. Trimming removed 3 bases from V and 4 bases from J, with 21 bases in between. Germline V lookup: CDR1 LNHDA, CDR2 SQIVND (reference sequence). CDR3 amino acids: CASSMDNSIPTSYGYTF. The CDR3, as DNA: TGTGCCAGTAGTATGGACAACTCAATCCCAACCTCCTATGGCTACACCTTC. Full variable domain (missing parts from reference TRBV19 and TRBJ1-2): DGGITQSPKYLFRKEGQNVTLSCEQNLNHDAMYWYRQDPGQGLRLIYYSQIVNDFQKGDIAEGYSVSREKKESFPLTVTSAQKNPTAFYLCASSMDNSIPTSYGYTFGSGTRLTVV.

CDR3 nucleotide sequence: TGTGCCTGGAATCTGGCAGAGGGGGAAAAACTGTTTTTT. Protein sequence: CAWNLAEGEKLFF. V gene TRBV30 combines with J gene TRBJ1-4, with a tentative D call TRBD1 (5 bases). CDR1 is GTSNPN, CDR2 SVGIG, per germline (reference sequence). V shed 4 bases and J shed 8 bases, with 14 bases lying between them. There are 13 residues in the CDR3.

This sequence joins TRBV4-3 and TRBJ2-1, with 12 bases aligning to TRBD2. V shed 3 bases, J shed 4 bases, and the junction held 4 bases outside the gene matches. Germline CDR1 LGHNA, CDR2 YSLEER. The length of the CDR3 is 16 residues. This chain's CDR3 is CASSHLLAGGYNEQFF. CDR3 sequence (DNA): TGCGCCAGCAGCCATTTACTAGCGGGAGGTTACAATGAGCAGTTCTTC.

CDR3 coding DNA: TGTGCCAGCAGTTTTGGTGCGCCTAGAAATGAAAAACTGTTTTTT. It encodes CASSFGAPRNEKLFF. The chain joins TRBV28 to TRBJ1-4; D call uncertain. Germline values: CDR1 MDHEN, CDR2 SYDVKM. The CDR3 totals 15 residues. The V end was cut by 3 bases, the J end by 5 bases, with 13 bases between.

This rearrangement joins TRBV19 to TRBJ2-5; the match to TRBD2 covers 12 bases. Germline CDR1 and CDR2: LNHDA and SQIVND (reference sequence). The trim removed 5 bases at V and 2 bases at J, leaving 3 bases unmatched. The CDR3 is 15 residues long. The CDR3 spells CASSPLAGGQETQYF. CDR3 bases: TGTGCCAGTAGTCCCCTAGCGGGGGGGCAAGAGACCCAGTACTTC. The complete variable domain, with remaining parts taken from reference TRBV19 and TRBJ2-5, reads DGGITQSPKYLFRKEGQNVTLSCEQNLNHDAMYWYRQDPGQGLRLIYYSQIVNDFQKGDIAEGYSVSREKKESFPLTVTSAQKNPTAFYLCASSPLAGGQETQYFGPGTRLLVL.

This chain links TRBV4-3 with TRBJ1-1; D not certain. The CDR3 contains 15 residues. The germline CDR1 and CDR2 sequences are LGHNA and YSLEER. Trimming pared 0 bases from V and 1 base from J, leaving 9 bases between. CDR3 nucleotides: TGCGCCAGCAGCCAAGAGCTTATCAGGAACACTGAAGCTTTCTTT. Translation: CASSQELIRNTEAFF.